These 25 T cell receptor beta chains were sequenced from one sample in a study of CD8 T cells in Susac syndrome. Reverse transcription of roughly 0.45 to 1 ug RNA was performed with random hexamers. TCRdb called the immunoSEQ multiplex PCR reads again in MiXCR, with one record for every CDR3 protein. The repertoire holds 100,000 to 150,000 distinct CDR3 sequences, with 85% to 95% as singletons. Sequencing was carried out using CD4+ T cells from PBMCs. These receptors all stem from a human donor with multiple sclerosis.

This clonotype has just one count. The chain employs TRBV15 and TRBJ1-4; D unresolved. The V gene lost 3 bases and the J gene lost 11 bases, with 10 bases spanning the gap. The CDR3 is made up of 12 amino acids. CDR1 is LNHNV and CDR2 is YYDKDF in the germline V gene (reference sequence). The CDR3 DNA follows: TGTGCCACCAGCAGCCGCGCTAATAAACTGTTTTTT. It specifies CATSSRANKLFF.

The V call is TRBV15, the J call TRBJ1-2, with TRBD1 matching over 7 bases. The germline CDR1 and CDR2 sequences are LNHNV and YYDKDF (reference sequence). The CDR3 extends over 15 amino acids. With V trimmed by 0 bases and J by 6 bases, 7 bases remained unmatched. The CDR3 reads CATSRDLGQGDGYTF. The DNA for the CDR3 is TGTGCCACCAGCAGAGATCTCGGGCAGGGGGATGGCTACACCTTC.

The gene calls are TRBV7-2 and TRBJ2-7; D is uncertain. Germline CDR1 reads SGHTA; CDR2 reads FQGNSA. Trimming removed 6 bases from V and 0 bases from J, with 6 bases in between. The CDR3 loop spans 12 amino acids. The CDR3 protein is CASSRNSYEQYF. For the CDR3, the DNA is TGTGCCAGCAGTCGTAACTCCTACGAGCAGTACTTC.

The chain joins TRBV28 to TRBJ1-4, with 8 bases identical to TRBD1. With 3 bases clipped from V and 8 bases from J, the junction kept 8 bases outside the gene matches. The CDR3 has 15 residues. Germline assignment: CDR1 MDHEN and CDR2 SYDVKM. In nucleotides, the CDR3 is TGTGCCAGCAGTTTCCCAGGGGGCCTGAAGGAAAAACTGTTTTTT. Protein product: CASSFPGGLKEKLFF.

The chain recombines TRBV4-3 with TRBJ2-5; 9 bases map to TRBD2. The V gene's germline CDR1 is LGHNA and CDR2 YSLEER. The V gene end was trimmed by 1 base and the J gene end by 2 bases; junction bases not matched to a gene: 5. There are 16 residues in the CDR3. CDR3 sequence (DNA): TGCGCCAGCAGCCAAGGTACGGGACTAGCACAAGAGACCCAGTACTTC. It codes for CASSQGTGLAQETQYF.

V usage is TRBV18 and J usage is TRBJ1-1, with unresolved D. V lost 3 bases, J lost 0 bases, and 5 bases lay in between. Germline-derived CDR1 and CDR2 are KGHSH and LQKENI. This CDR3 has 13 residues. CDR3 coding DNA: TGTGCCAGCTCACCGACGGTGAACACTGAAGCTTTCTTT. Translation: CASSPTVNTEAFF.

The V and J genes are TRBV5-6 and TRBJ1-5, with D uncertain. Per germline, CDR1 SGHDT and CDR2 YYEEEE. V gave up 1 base and J gave up 9 bases, with 11 bases separating them. There are 13 residues in the CDR3. The CDR3 sequence is CASSLRVSGPQHF. The CDR3 region has the DNA TGTGCCAGCAGCTTGAGGGTCTCGGGGCCCCAGCATTTT. Combining the CDR3 with reference TRBV5-6 and TRBJ1-5 gives the whole variable domain DAGVTQSPTHLIKTRGQQVTLRCSPKSGHDTVSWYQQALGQGPQFIFQYYEEEERQRGNFPDRFSGHQFPNYSSELNVNALLLGDSALYLCASSLRVSGPQHFGDGTRLSIL.

This chain joins TRBV23-1 and TRBJ2-3; D may be TRBD2 (6 bases). TRBV23-1 is labeled an ORF, and its function is uncertain. The V end lost 1 base, the J end lost 2 bases, and 13 bases lay between the germline ends. This CDR3 has 16 amino acids. The CDR3: CASSQFWRGYTDTQYF. CDR3 sequence (DNA): TGCGCCAGCAGTCAATTTTGGCGGGGATACACAGATACGCAGTATTTT.

The chain joins TRBV7-2 to TRBJ2-5; TRBD1 matches at 9 bases. CDR3 length: 16 amino acids. V lost 3 bases, J lost 6 bases, and 11 bases stayed unmatched. Germline CDR1 and CDR2: SGHTA and FQGNSA. In nucleotides, the CDR3 is TGTGCCAGCAGCTTTAGCTGGGACAGGGCCTTGAAGACCCAGTACTTC. It codes for CASSFSWDRALKTQYF.

The V gene is TRBV24-1, the J gene TRBJ2-5; 7 nucleotides align to TRBD2. CDR3 size: 11 residues. Germline V gene sequence: CDR1 KGHDR, CDR2 SFDVKD. The V segment lost 12 bases and the J segment 5 bases; nucleotides outside the gene matches: 5. In DNA, the CDR3 is TGTGCCTCGGGGGAGGGGGAGACCCAGTACTTC. This translates into CASGEGETQYF.

V gene TRBV5-1 combines with J gene TRBJ1-1; perhaps TRBD1 as D (5 bases). This CDR3 contains 14 residues. Looked up from germline, CDR1 is SGHRS and CDR2 is YFSETQ. V was cut by 2 bases and J by 1 base, with 9 bases left in between. CDR3 loop: CASSFTGPNTEAFF. CDR3 nucleotides: TGCGCCAGCAGCTTTACGGGGCCGAACACTGAAGCTTTCTTT.

The rearrangement links TRBV6-2 or TRBV6-3 to TRBJ1-2; possible D gene TRBD1, 5 bases. Trimming shortened V by 5 bases and J by 2 bases, and 12 bases separated the two germline ends. The CDR3 is 14 amino acids. Germline assignment: CDR1 MNHEY and CDR2 SVGEGT. The CDR3 is CASSEGRTNYGYTF. For the CDR3, the DNA is TGTGCCAGCAGTGAGGGACGGACCAACTATGGCTACACCTTC.

The V gene is TRBV30, the J gene TRBJ1-5; no reliable D call. The CDR3 has 13 residues. The ends were cut back, 0 bases at V and 7 bases at J, with 10 bases in the middle. Germline V gene sequence: CDR1 GTSNPN, CDR2 SVGIG (reference sequence). The CDR3 protein is CAWSVSESQPQHF. In DNA form, the CDR3 reads TGTGCCTGGAGTGTAAGTGAATCGCAGCCCCAGCATTTT.

The count of this clonotype is one. The chain recombines TRBV10-3 with TRBJ2-3; D gene uncertain. Trimming took off 7 bases at V and 2 bases at J, with 10 bases between the two ends. Germline V gene sequence: CDR1 ENHRY, CDR2 SYGVKD. The CDR3 extends over 13 amino acids. CDR3 amino acids: CAIMEGNTDTQYF. The CDR3 DNA follows: TGTGCCATCATGGAAGGTAACACAGATACGCAGTATTTT.

The rearrangement uses TRBV28 and TRBJ2-7; D gene unclear. With 3 bases removed from V and 6 bases from J, the gap between germline ends came to 12 bases. The CDR3 length is 13 residues. From germline, CDR1 is MDHEN and CDR2 SYDVKM. The CDR3 sequence: CASSFIRLPEQYF. CDR3 nucleotides: TGTGCCAGCAGTTTCATTCGGCTCCCCGAGCAGTACTTC. The variable domain in full, with the rest retrieved from reference TRBV28 and TRBJ2-7, is DVKVTQSSRYLVKRTGEKVFLECVQDMDHENMFWYRQDPGLGLRLIYFSYDVKMKEKGDIPEGYSVSREKKERFSLILESASTNQTSMYLCASSFIRLPEQYFGPGTRLTVT.

This clonotype appeared once. This chain connects TRBV29-1 to TRBJ2-6; 8 bases line up with TRBD2. The V gene end was trimmed by 7 bases and the J gene end by 3 bases; junction bases not matched to a gene: 8. CDR3 size: 15 residues. From germline, CDR1 is SQVTM and CDR2 ANQGSEA. The CDR3 reads CSAHGGAYGANVLTF. CDR3 bases: TGCAGCGCCCACGGGGGGGCATATGGGGCCAACGTCCTGACTTTC.

The chain has TRBV12-3 or TRBV12-4 and TRBJ1-1; tentative D call: TRBD1 (5 bases). The CDR3 sequence is 13 residues long. Trimming took 5 bases from V and 1 from J, leaving 8 bases between them. In DNA form, the CDR3 reads TGTGCCAGCAGTGGGGGTTGGAACACTGAAGCTTTCTTT. Translating it yields CASSGGWNTEAFF.

The chain has TRBV29-1 and TRBJ1-6, with 8 bases matching TRBD1. The V segment lost 6 bases and the J segment 9 bases; nucleotides outside the gene matches: 7. The CDR3 spans 13 residues. The germline V gene has CDR1 SQVTM and CDR2 ANQGSEA. The CDR3 bases are TGCAGCGTGTTGGACAGGGCTGGTTCACCCCTCCACTTT. Residues: CSVLDRAGSPLHF.

This clonotype has a single count. The gene calls are TRBV7-2 and TRBJ2-3; 10 nucleotides line up with TRBD2. V was pared by 2 bases and J by 2 bases, with 4 bases of the junction left unmatched. This CDR3 contains 16 residues. Germline CDR1 SGHTA, CDR2 FQGNSA. The CDR3 loop reads CASSLKLAGHTDTQYF. The CDR3 DNA reads TGTGCCAGCAGCTTAAAACTAGCGGGGCACACAGATACGCAGTATTTT. Supplemented by reference TRBV7-2 and TRBJ2-3, the full variable domain reads GAGVSQSPSNKVTEKGKDVELRCDPISGHTALYWYRQSLGQGLEFLIYFQGNSAPDKSGLPSDRFSAERTGGSVSTLTIQRTQQEDSAVYLCASSLKLAGHTDTQYFGPGTRLTVL.

The chain uses TRBV6-5 and TRBJ1-4; the D is unclear. CDR1 MNHEY and CDR2 SVGAGI come from the germline V gene. V shed 10 bases and J shed 2 bases, with 17 bases lying between them. The length of the CDR3 is 15 residues. The CDR3 nucleotides are TGTGCCACCCGATCCCCCCGTGGGACTAATGAAAAACTGTTTTTT. This codes for CATRSPRGTNEKLFF.

J is TRBJ2-7 and V is TRBV18, with a tentative D call TRBD2 (5 bases). Germline V gene data show CDR1 as KGHSH and CDR2 as LQKENI. The CDR3 extends over 15 amino acids. With 6 bases removed from V and 5 bases from J, the gap between germline ends came to 20 bases. The CDR3 DNA is TGTGCCAGCTCCCTCGGACGGAGTACGGGGAACGAGCAGTACTTC. Translation: CASSLGRSTGNEQYF.

The V call is TRBV6-2 or TRBV6-3, the J call TRBJ1-1; weak D call: TRBD1 (6 bases). Germline V lookup: CDR1 MNHEY, CDR2 SVGEGT. The V gene lost 7 bases and the J gene lost 3 bases, with 21 bases spanning the gap. The CDR3 has 16 residues. CDR3 in amino acids: CASIDDPGQRHTEAFF. The CDR3 nucleotides read TGTGCCAGCATCGACGACCCCGGACAGAGACACACTGAAGCTTTCTTT.

The V and J genes are TRBV5-1 and TRBJ1-5; the match to TRBD1 covers 8 bases. Trimming took 3 bases from V and 6 from J; bases not matched to a gene: 8. This CDR3 is built from 15 residues. Germline V gene sequence: CDR1 SGHRS, CDR2 YFSETQ. CDR3 DNA: TGCGCCAGCAGCTCGGGGACAGGTAATGGTCAGCCCCAGCATTTT. Protein sequence: CASSSGTGNGQPQHF.

V is TRBV12-3 or TRBV12-4 and J is TRBJ1-6; the D gene is possibly TRBD1 (6 bases). The CDR3 length is 15 residues. The V gene lost 5 bases and the J gene lost 5 bases, with 13 bases spanning the gap. In nucleotides, the CDR3 is TGTGCCAGCAGTCTCTCGGGGGCGGATAATTCACCCCTCCACTTT. As protein: CASSLSGADNSPLHF.

The chain couples TRBV6-2 or TRBV6-3 to TRBJ1-2, with D tentatively TRBD1 (6 bases). Per germline, CDR1 MNHEY and CDR2 SVGEGT. The CDR3 covers 12 residues. Between the trimmed V and J ends, which lost 7 bases and 2 bases, there was a span of 8 bases. The CDR3 sequence is CASNDRNYGYTF. The DNA for the CDR3 is TGTGCCAGCAATGACAGGAACTATGGCTACACCTTC.